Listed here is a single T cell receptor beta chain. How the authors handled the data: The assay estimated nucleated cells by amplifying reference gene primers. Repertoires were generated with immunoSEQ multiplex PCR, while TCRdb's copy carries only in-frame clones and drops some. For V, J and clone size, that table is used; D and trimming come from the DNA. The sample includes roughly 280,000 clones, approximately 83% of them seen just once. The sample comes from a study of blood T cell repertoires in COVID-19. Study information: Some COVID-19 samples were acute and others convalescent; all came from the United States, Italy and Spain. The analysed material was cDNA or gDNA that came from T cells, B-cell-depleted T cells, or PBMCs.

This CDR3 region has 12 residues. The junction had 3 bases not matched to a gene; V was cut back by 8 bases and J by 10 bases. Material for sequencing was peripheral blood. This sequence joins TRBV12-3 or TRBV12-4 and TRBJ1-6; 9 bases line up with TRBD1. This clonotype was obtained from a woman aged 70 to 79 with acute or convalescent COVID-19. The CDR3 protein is CASGTGRSPLHF. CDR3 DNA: TGTGCCAGCGGGACAGGGAGGTCACCCCTCCACTTT.